This T cell receptor (beta chain) was captured in a study of a mutant IDH1 vaccine in newly diagnosed glioma. The time point here: baseline, week 1 (first vaccination visit). The treatment was: pre-vaccination baseline after standard-of-care therapy. Only in-frame clones appear in the TCRdb table, and some are missing; sequencing was by immunoSEQ multiplex PCR. This table holds roughly 15,000 clones, 80% to 90% found once. V trimming: 0 bases; J trimming: 4 bases; junction bases outside the gene matches: 5. This CDR3 contains 15 residues. Germline loops: CDR1 MGHRA, CDR2 YSYEKL. The clonotype originates from a woman between 35 and 50 years old with glioma. Some clones in this sample may be carry-over from other donors' samples. J is TRBJ1-1 and V is TRBV4-1, with 7 bases aligning to TRBD1. This material consisted of PBMCs, taken from a glioma patient treated with radiotherapy, temozolomide or both. CDR3 loop: CASSQEYRGGTEAFF. The CDR3 nucleotides are TGCGCCAGCAGCCAAGAATACAGGGGTGGCACTGAAGCTTTCTTT.